This paragraph covers one T cell receptor beta chain sequence. The data originate from a study of blood T cell repertoires in COVID-19. Study as a whole: Donors in the United States, Italy and Spain gave samples during acute or convalescent COVID-19. T cells, B-cell-depleted T cells, or PBMCs provided the cDNA or gDNA that served as material.

Per the authors' pipeline: By means of reference gene primer amplification, nucleated cell counts were estimated. Libraries were prepared by immunoSEQ multiplex PCR; TCRdb keeps only in-frame clonotypes and omits some of them. V and J calls and clone size are as listed in that table; D and trimming were resolved from the DNA. Among hundreds of thousands of clones listed, about 90% were seen once. This sequence originates from a woman younger than 35 with acute or convalescent COVID-19. The material sequenced was peripheral blood.

CDR3 DNA sequence: TGTGCCAGCAGTGAAGCAAGGACAGGACTCTATGGCTACACCTTC. Protein: CASSEARTGLYGYTF. The chain has TRBV6-1 and TRBJ1-2; 7 bases agree with TRBD1. Germline V gene lookup returns CDR1 MNHNS and CDR2 SASEGT. The CDR3 runs 15 residues. J gave up 4 bases and V 0 bases, and 5 bases lay outside the gene matches.